The present T cell receptor (beta chain) was sequenced within a study of response to subunit inactivated influenza vaccine. Overall study findings and caveats: It was the authors' suggestion that each seasonal influenza vaccination recruits few new T cells.

One entry per CDR3 protein, called by TCRdb with MiXCR from the RT-PCR reads. The sample carries hundreds of thousands of distinct CDR3 sequences, over 9.5% recorded once. Concerning this clonotype itself: As yet, its antigen is unknown.

This CDR3 is built from 13 residues. The junction had 6 bases not matched to a gene; V was cut back by 5 bases and J by 5 bases. The germline V gene encodes CDR1 DFQATT and CDR2 SNEGSKA (reference sequence). The sample here was PBMCs from blood, taken on the day of vaccination. This chain uses TRBV20-1 with TRBJ2-7; 10 positions match TRBD2. This receptor was obtained from a man aged 45-65 years who received an inactivated influenza vaccine. CDR3 amino acids: CSAFSGGADEQYF. DNA of the CDR3: TGCAGTGCTTTCAGCGGGGGGGCGGACGAGCAGTACTTC.